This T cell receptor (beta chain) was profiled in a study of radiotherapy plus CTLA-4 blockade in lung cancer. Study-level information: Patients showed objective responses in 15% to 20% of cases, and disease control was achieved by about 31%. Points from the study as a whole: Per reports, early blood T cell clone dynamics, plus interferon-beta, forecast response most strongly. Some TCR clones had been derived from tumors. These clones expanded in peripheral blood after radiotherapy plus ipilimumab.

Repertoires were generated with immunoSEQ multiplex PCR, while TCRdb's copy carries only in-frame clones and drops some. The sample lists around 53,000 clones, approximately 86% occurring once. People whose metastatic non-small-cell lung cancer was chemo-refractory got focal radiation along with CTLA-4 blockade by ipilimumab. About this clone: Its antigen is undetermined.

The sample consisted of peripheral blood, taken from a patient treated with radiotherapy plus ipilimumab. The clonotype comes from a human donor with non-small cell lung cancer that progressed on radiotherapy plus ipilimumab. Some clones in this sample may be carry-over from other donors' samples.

The CDR3 bases are TGTGCCAGCATCAACCAGGGGGCTTCCTACGAGCAGTACTTC. It is translated as CASINQGASYEQYF. The chain recombines TRBV28 with TRBJ2-7; TRBD1 matches at 8 bases. Germline CDR1 reads MDHEN; CDR2 reads SYDVKM. Trimming took 7 bases from V and 1 from J; bases not matched to a gene: 6. This CDR3 spans 14 amino acids.